Listed here are 13 T cell receptor beta chains from one sample, sequenced in a study of T cells in localized non-small cell lung cancer. TCRdb keeps only in-frame clones here, not all; method: immunoSEQ multiplex PCR. The sample carries about 27,000 clones, roughly four fifths recorded once. Material: peripheral blood, obtained before any cancer treatment. The receptors stem from a woman aged 40-70 years with stage I lung adenocarcinoma.

The V gene is TRBV6-5, the J gene TRBJ1-1, with D perhaps matching TRBD1 (5 bases). V was trimmed by 8 bases and J by 1 base, leaving 17 bases between them. CDR3 length: 15 residues. Germline V gives CDR1 MNHEY, CDR2 SVGAGI. CDR3 DNA: TGTGCCAGCGTCCGGGACGGCCTCGCGAACACTGAAGCTTTCTTT. This translates into CASVRDGLANTEAFF.

The V and J genes are TRBV21-1 and TRBJ2-5. TRBV21-1 counts as a pseudogene. The CDR3 is 14 residues long. The CDR3 region is CASGLSGARETQYF. The DNA of the CDR3 is TGTGCCAGCGGTTTATCGGGGGCGCGAGAGACCCAGTACTTC.

This clone was found once. This rearrangement joins TRBV19 to TRBJ1-1; 8 bases map to TRBD1. Germline CDR1 and CDR2: LNHDA and SQIVND (reference sequence). The CDR3 is 11 residues long. With 6 bases clipped from V and 8 bases from J, the junction kept 2 bases outside the gene matches. The CDR3 protein is CASRRTGEAFF. For the CDR3, the DNA is TGTGCCAGTAGAAGGACAGGGGAAGCTTTCTTT. The whole variable domain, remainder taken from reference TRBV19 and TRBJ1-1, is DGGITQSPKYLFRKEGQNVTLSCEQNLNHDAMYWYRQDPGQGLRLIYYSQIVNDFQKGDIAEGYSVSREKKESFPLTVTSAQKNPTAFYLCASRRTGEAFFGQGTRLTVV.

V usage is TRBV7-2 and J usage is TRBJ2-1, with D maybe TRBD2 (6 bases). The CDR3 length is 14 residues. CDR1 is SGHTA and CDR2 is FQGNSA in the germline V gene. The V end lost 4 bases, the J end lost 4 bases, and 11 bases lay between the germline ends. The CDR3 loop is CASSSPGTYNEQFF. The CDR3, as DNA: TGTGCCAGCAGCTCCCCCGGGACTTACAATGAGCAGTTCTTC.

The chain couples TRBV4-1 to TRBJ2-3, with a tentative D call TRBD1 (5 bases). The CDR3 has 15 amino acids. Germline CDR1 reads MGHRA; CDR2 reads YSYEKL. V was pared by 0 bases and J by 0 bases, with 7 bases between. CDR3 amino acids: CASSQEGVSTDTQYF. The CDR3 DNA reads TGCGCCAGCAGCCAAGAAGGGGTTAGCACAGATACGCAGTATTTT.

The chain uses TRBV30 and TRBJ2-7; TRBD1 is a possible D gene (5 bases). Germline V CDR1 and CDR2: GTSNPN, SVGIG (reference sequence). V was clipped by 3 bases and J by 6 bases, with 12 bases between them. CDR3 length: 12 amino acids. CDR3 protein: CAWSQGPAEQYF. CDR3 nucleotides: TGTGCCTGGAGCCAGGGCCCCGCCGAGCAGTACTTC.

V and J are TRBV9 and TRBJ2-5; 8 bases are a match to TRBD2. The germline V gene has CDR1 SGDLS and CDR2 YYNGEE. The V segment lost 3 bases and the J segment 5 bases; nucleotides outside the gene matches: 6. The CDR3 length is 14 residues. The CDR3 coding sequence is TGTGCCAGCAGCGAGTCGGGGGGGTTGGAGACCCAGTACTTC. Translation: CASSESGGLETQYF. Looking up the rest from reference TRBV9 and TRBJ2-5 gives the full variable domain: DSGVTQTPKHLITATGQRVTLRCSPRSGDLSVYWYQQSLDQGLQFLIQYYNGEERAKGNILERFSAQQFPDLHSELNLSSLELGDSALYFCASSESGGLETQYFGPGTRLLVL.

The chain combines TRBV28 with TRBJ1-2; TRBD1 aligns across 9 bases. This CDR3 comprises 16 residues. V trimming: 6 bases; J trimming: 6 bases; junction bases outside the gene matches: 14. The V gene's germline CDR1 is MDHEN and CDR2 SYDVKM. CDR3 nucleotides: TGTGCCAGCAGATCGACAGGGGGTTCTCTATATAATGGCTACACCTTC. This sequence encodes CASRSTGGSLYNGYTF.

The chain has TRBV5-4 and TRBJ2-3; 8 bases are a match to TRBD1. Germline CDR1 is SGHNT and CDR2 is YYREEE (reference sequence). The CDR3 is 14 amino acids. J gave up 11 bases and V 3 bases, and 11 bases lay outside the gene matches. CDR3 region: CASSWTGKERGQYF. The CDR3 DNA reads as TGTGCCAGCAGCTGGACAGGGAAGGAACGGGGGCAGTATTTT.

In this sample, this clone turned up once. The chain joins TRBV11-2 to TRBJ2-5, with 8 bases lining up with TRBD1. The CDR3 spans 15 residues. CDR1 and CDR2 from the germline V gene are SGHAT and FQNNGV. J was trimmed by 4 bases and V by 2 bases; bases with no gene match: 6. This CDR3 reads CASSLLQGARETQYF. CDR3 DNA sequence: TGTGCCAGCAGCTTATTGCAGGGGGCGAGAGAGACCCAGTACTTC.

The chain employs TRBV7-2 and TRBJ1-6; D is uncertain. CDR1 and CDR2 from the germline V gene are SGHTA and FQGNSA. Trimming stripped 5 bases from V and 3 bases from J, with 11 bases between. The CDR3 covers 15 residues. In DNA, the CDR3 is TGTGCCAGCAGCCTAGGCAGCTTCTATAATTCACCCCTCCACTTT. Translation: CASSLGSFYNSPLHF.

The chain joins TRBV12-1 to TRBJ2-6; the table's D call, TRBD1, has no DNA check behind it. TRBV12-1 is termed a pseudogene. There are 18 residues in the CDR3. CDR3 sequence reads: CASSAHDIGQSRANVLTF. DNA for the CDR3: TGTGCCAGCAGCGCCCATGATATAGGACAAAGTCGGGCCAACGTCCTGACTTTC.

CDR3 loop: CAWGAVGYTF. The CDR3 DNA reads TGTGCCTGGGGGGCAGTTGGCTACACCTTC. This chain uses TRBV30 with TRBJ1-2; tentative D call: TRBD1 (5 bases). This CDR3 is built from 10 residues. Trimming left V 5 bases short and J 7 bases short, with 8 bases between. Germline V gives CDR1 GTSNPN, CDR2 SVGIG (reference sequence). The variable domain in full, with the rest retrieved from reference TRBV30 and TRBJ1-2, is SQTIHQWPATLVQPVGSPLSLECTVEGTSNPNLYWYRQAAGRGLQLLFYSVGIGQISSEVPQNLSASRPQDRQFILSSKKLLLSDSGFYLCAWGAVGYTFGSGTRLTVV.